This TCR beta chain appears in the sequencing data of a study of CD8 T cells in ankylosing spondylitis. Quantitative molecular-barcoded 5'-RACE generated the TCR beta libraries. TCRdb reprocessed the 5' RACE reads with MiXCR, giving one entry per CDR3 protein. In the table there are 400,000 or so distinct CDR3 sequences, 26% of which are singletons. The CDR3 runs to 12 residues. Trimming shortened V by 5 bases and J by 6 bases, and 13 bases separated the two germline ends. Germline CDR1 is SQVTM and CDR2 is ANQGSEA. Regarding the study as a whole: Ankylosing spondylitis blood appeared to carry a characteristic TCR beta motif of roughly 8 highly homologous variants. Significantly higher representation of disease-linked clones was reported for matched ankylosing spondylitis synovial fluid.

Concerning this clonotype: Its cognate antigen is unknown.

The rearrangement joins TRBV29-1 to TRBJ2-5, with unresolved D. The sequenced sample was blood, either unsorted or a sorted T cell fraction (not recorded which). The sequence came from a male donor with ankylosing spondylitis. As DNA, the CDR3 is TGCAGCGTTCGTGAGCCCGAGAAGACCCAGTACTTC. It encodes CSVREPEKTQYF.